The 10 T cell receptor beta chains reported below all come from one sample, sequenced in a study of identical twins. One entry per CDR3 protein results from TCRdb running MiXCR on the 5' RACE reads. The profile covers some 660,000 distinct CDR3 sequences, with 8.6% appearing a single time and 0.98% taken by the ten largest. The sample was also linked to a second study, of yellow fever vaccine responses in identical twins.

Sequenced: PBMCs. These TCRs come from a woman between 18 and 30 years old in good health.

The table lists this clonotype with a few counts. The chain uses TRBV27 and TRBJ2-2; D unclear. Trimming took off 3 bases at V and 3 bases at J, with 14 bases between the two ends. This CDR3 has 16 residues. Per the germline V gene, CDR1 is MNHEY and CDR2 is SMNVEV (reference sequence). CDR3 sequence: CASSFMSRSDTGELFF. CDR3 DNA: TGTGCCAGCAGTTTCATGAGCCGGAGCGACACCGGGGAGCTGTTTTTT.

This clonotype has a count of ten or more. The rearrangement links TRBV3-1 to TRBJ2-3, with D uncertain. V was clipped by 4 bases and J by 4 bases, with 21 bases between them. The CDR3 is 17 amino acids. The germline V gene encodes CDR1 LGHDT and CDR2 YNNKEL (reference sequence). The CDR3 spells CASSPYGRSKTADTQYF. The CDR3 DNA reads as TGTGCCAGCAGCCCCTATGGGCGTAGCAAGACCGCAGATACGCAGTATTTT.

This clonotype was counted only a few times. The V and J genes are TRBV19 and TRBJ2-2; 9 nucleotides line up with TRBD2. CDR3 length: 15 residues. Germline trimming cut 5 bases from V and 3 bases from J; bases unmatched to any gene: 4. Germline loops: CDR1 LNHDA, CDR2 SQIVND (reference sequence). CDR3 DNA sequence: TGTGCCAGTAGTTTTAGCGGGGGAGACACCGGGGAGCTGTTTTTT. It yields the protein CASSFSGGDTGELFF. The variable domain in full, with the rest retrieved from reference TRBV19 and TRBJ2-2, is DGGITQSPKYLFRKEGQNVTLSCEQNLNHDAMYWYRQDPGQGLRLIYYSQIVNDFQKGDIAEGYSVSREKKESFPLTVTSAQKNPTAFYLCASSFSGGDTGELFFGEGSRLTVL.

There are a few counts of this clonotype. The rearrangement uses TRBV5-5 and TRBJ2-1; possible D gene TRBD1, 5 bases. Germline CDR1 is SGHKS and CDR2 is YYEKEE (reference sequence). This CDR3 is 16 amino acids long. V lost 0 bases and J 4 bases, leaving 14 bases between the germline ends. CDR3 region: CASSLVAGIGYNEQFF. Here the CDR3 DNA reads TGTGCCAGCAGCTTGGTGGCAGGGATCGGATACAATGAGCAGTTCTTC.

This chain uses TRBV29-1 with TRBJ2-4; no clear D gene. The CDR3 sequence is 13 residues long. Per germline, CDR1 SQVTM and CDR2 ANQGSEA. The V end lost 4 bases, the J end lost 5 bases, and 12 bases lay between the germline ends. The CDR3 region is CSVGTPRENIQYF. The CDR3 DNA is TGCAGCGTTGGTACCCCGAGAGAAAACATTCAGTACTTC.

This clonotype was observed a few times. The chain recombines TRBV20-1 with TRBJ2-3; 9 positions agree with TRBD1. Germline V lookup: CDR1 DFQATT, CDR2 SNEGSKA (reference sequence). The J segment lost 7 bases and the V segment lost 6 bases, leaving 8 bases of the junction unmatched. This CDR3 is built from 13 residues. The CDR3 reads CSATGQGINTQYF. In DNA, the CDR3 is TGCAGTGCAACGGGACAGGGAATCAATACGCAGTATTTT.

This clonotype was counted a few times. The V and J genes are TRBV29-1 and TRBJ2-1; 7 nucleotides line up with TRBD2. CDR1 is SQVTM and CDR2 is ANQGSEA in the germline V gene. With 0 bases clipped from V and 3 bases from J, the junction kept 14 bases outside the gene matches. The CDR3 length is 18 residues. The CDR3 spells CSVEDHSEGSGIYNEQFF. The CDR3 DNA follows: TGCAGCGTTGAAGATCATAGTGAGGGAAGCGGGATCTACAATGAGCAGTTCTTC.

This chain links TRBV19 with TRBJ2-7; 9 nucleotides match TRBD2. Per the germline V gene, CDR1 is LNHDA and CDR2 is SQIVND (reference sequence). The CDR3 covers 16 residues. V shed 4 bases and J 0 bases; nucleotides not matched to a gene: 7. This chain's CDR3 is CASSTSSGEYSYEQYF. In DNA form, the CDR3 reads TGTGCCAGTAGTACATCTAGCGGGGAATACTCCTACGAGCAGTACTTC.

This clonotype has only a few counts. This chain connects TRBV28 to TRBJ2-3, with unresolved D. The germline V and J ends were trimmed by 3 bases and 3 bases, with 16 bases remaining between them. The CDR3 runs 16 residues. Germline V gene data show CDR1 as MDHEN and CDR2 as SYDVKM. The DNA of the CDR3 is TGTGCCAGCAGTTTCTCTCTCAGTTTAGGAACAGATACGCAGTATTTT. Translated: CASSFSLSLGTDTQYF.

Ten or more counts support this clonotype. V gene TRBV6-2 or TRBV6-3 combines with J gene TRBJ2-5, with a tentative D call TRBD2 (5 bases). Between the trimmed V and J ends, which lost 2 bases and 4 bases, there was a span of 11 bases. The CDR3 sequence is 14 residues long. The germline CDR1 and CDR2 sequences are MNHEY and SVGEGT. CDR3 bases: TGTGCCAGCAGTTACGGTGTTAGCGCAGAGACCCAGTACTTC. Its protein is CASSYGVSAETQYF.